This T cell receptor beta chain was found in a study of T cell responses to AZD1222 COVID-19 vaccine. The table came from immunoSEQ multiplex PCR; TCRdb's copy has only in-frame clones and leaves some out. Of some 150,000 clones listed, about 92% are singletons. The receptor's source is an adult in good health. The material was peripheral blood, obtained on day 0 of AZD1222 vaccination.

The CDR3, as DNA: TGTGCCAGCAGCATAGTGGGGGGGCTGGCCAACGTCCTGACTTTC. It encodes CASSIVGGLANVLTF. The chain employs TRBV7-3 and TRBJ2-6, with D possibly matching TRBD2 (7 bases). CDR1 is SGHTA and CDR2 is FQGTGA in the germline V gene. The CDR3 consists of 15 residues. Trimming took 5 bases from V and 6 from J, leaving 14 bases between them.